This T cell receptor beta chain was retrieved from a study of technical replicates of blood from a few donors (dated by TCRdb to 2015 to 2018). Regarding this clone: Its binding antigen is unknown. Within one base of it there is no much larger clone, and no base qualities were kept.

Libraries were constructed by the immunoSEQ multiplex PCR assay. TCRdb obtained this table from immuneACCESS and retained in-frame rearrangements with V and J assigned. These tables miss some clones; where compared with another copy, unresolved V genes account for less than half of the shortfall, and the remainder is unexplained. The table for this sample lists around 90,000 clones; 85% to 95% of them were counted only once. Under 0.5% of the sample belongs to the ten largest clones. The sample consisted of T cells isolated from PBMCs. This receptor was obtained from a human donor in good health.

The encoded CDR3 is CASSLGQGYATNEKLFF. The nucleotide sequence is TGTGCCAGCAGCTTAGGGCAGGGCTATGCAACTAATGAAAAACTGTTTTTT. The sequence links TRBV7-6 to TRBJ1-4; the D segment could be TRBD1, given 5 matching bases. The trim is 1 base for V and 0 bases for J, with a gap of 12 bases between the germline ends. The CDR3 runs 17 amino acids, cysteine and phenylalanine included. Left in the record is the CDR3 DNA by itself, 51 bases read in frame from the first base. As encoded in the germline V gene, CDR1 is SGHVS while CDR2 is FNYEAQ.